This TCR beta chain comes out of a study of human T cells and chemical hapten exposure listed by TCRdb under 2021. Study-level background: For sensitization, 2% DPC in acetone was applied to a roughly 2 cm by roughly 2 cm area of upper inner arm skin. Patch testing was done on the upper back using Finn chambers containing 0.01% DPC, and results were scored after 6 days according to International Contact Dermatitis Research Group standards. Blood was sampled from patients pre-sensitization (week 0) and at 2, 6 and about 24 weeks after DPC sensitization. Throughout the study period of roughly 24 weeks, patients also received therapeutic DPC doses to the scalp every week. This study followed changes in the peripheral blood TCR repertoire in vivo during primary and secondary sensitization of alopecia patients to the hapten diphenylcyclopropenone (DPC). The mostly female patient cohort included alopecia areata with under or over 50% scalp involvement, alopecia totalis and alopecia universalis. Blood for TCR sequencing was provided by twenty-nine alopecia patients at one to four time points (pre-sensitization, 2, 6 and 24 weeks). Libraries were combined into a pool for sequencing, and differences in TCR yield between samples came mainly from small differences in library volumes within the pool. General study outcomes and caveats: DPC sensitization did not change the number of TCRs with a frequency above 1 in 1000, and there was no evidence of changes in global repertoire structure. After repeated subsampling, changes were observed in the strength of the expansion versus patch-test correlation and in the threshold at which the correlation became significant. Compared with pre-sensitization or healthy control sets, expanded TCRs formed significantly more large CDR3 similarity clusters, which is consistent with antigen-driven responses. All patients had alopecia, a presumed autoimmune disease, so their immune response might differ from that of healthy individuals. A positive correlation was found between the number of PT1 expanded TCRs and patch test score, with significance reached at thresholds 8, 16 and 32 but not 4.

There are 14 amino acids in the CDR3, from cysteine to phenylalanine inclusive. Only the CDR3 DNA stays, 42 bases, in frame from base 1. CDR1 and CDR2 are read off the germline V gene (reference sequence) as SEHNR and FQNEAQ. V was cut back by 0 bases and J by 2 bases, leaving a gap of 5 bases between them. To note about this clonotype: Its antigen is still unknown. The record has no base qualities; no much larger clone is one base away.

Libraries were constructed by RACE. Data came from a NextSeq 500. During library preparation, unique molecular identifiers were attached to individual cDNA molecules so that TCRs could be counted in a quantitative, reproducible way. From each blood RNA sample, both TCR alpha and TCR beta chains were sequenced. The original pipeline was this. Samples had a median of about 96,000 TCRs, with a range from about 20,000 to 690,600. V, J and CDR3 annotation of the TCR reads was performed with the Decombinator software suite. Every sample was subsampled to the same number of TCRs (28,000) for the PS versus PT1 abundance plots. TCRs were defined as expanded if absent before sensitization and observed at least eight times at the 2-week time point. Using fastp trimming at Q25 and MiXCR clonotype assembly, TCRdb reanalyzed the public sequencing data and kept in-frame beta chains. Every entry covers one CDR3 protein and lists the most common genes and DNA from its rows. TCRdb's processing, not the authors', yielded these V and J calls. Within this sample are 84,000 or so distinct CDR3 sequences, with roughly a tenth of them counted one time only. The ten top clones hold 2% to 2.5% of the sample.

The sample's time point label, in plain terms: patch test 1, 2 weeks after DPC sensitization. The treatment or condition tag for this specimen amounts to: therapeutic diphenylcyclopropenone sensitization with weekly scalp DPC. At every patch-test visit, the blood draw took place before the patch test was put on. Eligible patients were aged 18 to 70, diagnosed with alopecia, deemed suitable for DPC therapy, and excluded if pregnant. Total RNA was isolated from unfractionated whole blood collected in Tempus Blood RNA tubes. The sequenced sample was whole blood, obtained in connection with sensitization to the hapten diphenylcyclopropenone (DPC). This receptor was identified in a man in his forties or fifties with alopecia areata. Some clones in this sample may be carry-over from other donors' samples. Rearrangement joined TRBV7-9 to TRBJ1-3; no confident D gene assignment can be made. The CDR3 in this case is CASSLARAGNTIYF. Here is the DNA: TGTGCCAGCAGCTTAGCCAGAGCTGGAAACACCATATATTTT. With all but the CDR3 taken from the reference TRBV7-9 and TRBJ1-3 genes, the full variable domain is: DTGVSQNPRHKITKRGQNVTFRCDPISEHNRLYWYRQTLGQGPEFLTYFQNEAQLEKSRLLSDRFSAERPKGSFSTLEIQRTEQGDSAMYLCASSLARAGNTIYFGEGSWLTVV.